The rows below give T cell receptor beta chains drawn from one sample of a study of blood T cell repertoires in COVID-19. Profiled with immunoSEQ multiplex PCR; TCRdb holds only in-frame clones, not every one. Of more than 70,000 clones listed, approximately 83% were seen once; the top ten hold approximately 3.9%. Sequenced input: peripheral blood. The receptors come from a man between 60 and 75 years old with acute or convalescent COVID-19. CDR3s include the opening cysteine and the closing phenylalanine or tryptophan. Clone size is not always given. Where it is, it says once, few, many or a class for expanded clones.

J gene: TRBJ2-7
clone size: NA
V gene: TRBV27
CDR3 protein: CASSGGLAGFSYEQYF

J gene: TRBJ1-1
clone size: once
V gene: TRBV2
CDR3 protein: CASSPLTGGNTEAFF

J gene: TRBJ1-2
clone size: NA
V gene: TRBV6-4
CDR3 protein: CASSAEQGSGYTF

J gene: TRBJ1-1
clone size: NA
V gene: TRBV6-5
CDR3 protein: CASKRQGGNTEAFF

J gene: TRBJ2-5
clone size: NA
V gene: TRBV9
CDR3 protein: CASSVGTVQETQYF

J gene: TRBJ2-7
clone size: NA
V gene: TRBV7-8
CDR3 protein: CASSLVGGRNHEQYF

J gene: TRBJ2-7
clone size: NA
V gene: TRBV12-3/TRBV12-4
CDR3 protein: CASRRTGSYEQYF

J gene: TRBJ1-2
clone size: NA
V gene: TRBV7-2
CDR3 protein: CASSMTGGGYTF

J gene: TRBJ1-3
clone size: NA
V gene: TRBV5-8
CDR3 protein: CASGALSGNTIYF

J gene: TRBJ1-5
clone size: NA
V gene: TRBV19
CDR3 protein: CASQDRGISAQHF

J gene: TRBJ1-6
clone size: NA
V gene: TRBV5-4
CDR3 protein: CASSLGQGYSYNSPLHF

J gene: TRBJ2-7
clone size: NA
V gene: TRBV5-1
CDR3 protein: CASSLEAGSYEQYF

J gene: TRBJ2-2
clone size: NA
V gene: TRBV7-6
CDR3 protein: CASSLVQGTGELFF

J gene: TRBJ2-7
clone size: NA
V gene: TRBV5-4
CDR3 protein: CASSTPGYEQYF

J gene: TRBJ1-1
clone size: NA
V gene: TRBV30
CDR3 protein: CAWRNRQDEAFF

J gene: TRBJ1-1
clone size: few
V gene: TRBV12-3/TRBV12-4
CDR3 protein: CAGQGQGNTEAFF

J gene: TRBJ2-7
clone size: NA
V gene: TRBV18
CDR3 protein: CASSPRGISNEEQYF

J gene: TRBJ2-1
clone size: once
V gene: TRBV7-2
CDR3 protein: CASSHGTSANEQFF

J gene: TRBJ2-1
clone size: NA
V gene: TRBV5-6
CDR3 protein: CASSYSGRRNEQFF

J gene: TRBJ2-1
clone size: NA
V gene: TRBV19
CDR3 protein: CASSSLMGTRMNEQFF

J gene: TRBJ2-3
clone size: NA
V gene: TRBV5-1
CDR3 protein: CASKTSGTYTDTQYF

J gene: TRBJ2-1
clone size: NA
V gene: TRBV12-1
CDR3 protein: CASRRGEQFF

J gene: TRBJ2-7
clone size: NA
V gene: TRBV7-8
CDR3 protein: CASSIGLAGGPYEQYF

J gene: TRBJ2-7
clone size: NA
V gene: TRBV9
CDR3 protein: CASSVAVTGEGEQYF

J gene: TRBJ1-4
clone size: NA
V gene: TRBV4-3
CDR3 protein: CASSQSGQGKLKLFF

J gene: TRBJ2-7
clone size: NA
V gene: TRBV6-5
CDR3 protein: CASGPDRVASYEQYF

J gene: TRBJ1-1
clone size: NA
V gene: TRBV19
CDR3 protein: CASSRGQGALAEAFF

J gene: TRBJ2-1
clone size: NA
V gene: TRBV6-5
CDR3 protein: CASRSTGNSPNEQFF

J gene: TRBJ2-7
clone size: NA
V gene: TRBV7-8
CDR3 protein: CASSLDRREGAYEQYF

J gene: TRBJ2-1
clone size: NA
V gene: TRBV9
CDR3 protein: CASSEGSGTIIKQFF

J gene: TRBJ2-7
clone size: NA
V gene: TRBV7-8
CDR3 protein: CASSSNRASYEQYF

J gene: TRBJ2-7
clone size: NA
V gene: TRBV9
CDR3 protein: CASSVMGEGYEQYF

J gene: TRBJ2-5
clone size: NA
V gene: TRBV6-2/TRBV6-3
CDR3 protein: CASSYGTSGGAGETQYF

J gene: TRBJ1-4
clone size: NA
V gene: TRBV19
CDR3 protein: CASSMIGYGLFF

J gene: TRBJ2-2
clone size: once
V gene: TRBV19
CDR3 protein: CASIKTGLNTGELFF

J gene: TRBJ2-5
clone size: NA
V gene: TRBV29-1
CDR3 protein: CSVYSNQETQYF

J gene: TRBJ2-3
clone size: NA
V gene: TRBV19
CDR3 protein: CASSETSGSTDTQYF

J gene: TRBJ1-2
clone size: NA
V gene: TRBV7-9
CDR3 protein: CASSLGVGGPYGYTF

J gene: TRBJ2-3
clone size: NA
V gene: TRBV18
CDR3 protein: CASSPSSRGDTQYF

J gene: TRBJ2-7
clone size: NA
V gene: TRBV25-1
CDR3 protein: CASSEAGHEQYF

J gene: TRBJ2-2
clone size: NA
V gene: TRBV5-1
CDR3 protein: CASSNPGRGELFF

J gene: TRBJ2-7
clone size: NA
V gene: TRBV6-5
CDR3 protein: CATSQGRSYEQYF

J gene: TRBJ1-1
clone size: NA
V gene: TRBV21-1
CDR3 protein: CASLRETGRTEAFF

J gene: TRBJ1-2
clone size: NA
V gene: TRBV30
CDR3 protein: CAWSVPNWGGYGYTF

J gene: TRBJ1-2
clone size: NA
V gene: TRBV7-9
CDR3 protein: CASSSTDRVAGTNYGYTF

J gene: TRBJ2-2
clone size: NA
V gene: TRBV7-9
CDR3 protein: CASTKARGATGELFF

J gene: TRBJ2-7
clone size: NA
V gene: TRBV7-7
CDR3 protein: CASSLARGYEQYF

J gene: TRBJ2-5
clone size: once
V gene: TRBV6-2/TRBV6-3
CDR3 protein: CASSPWTGEAETQYF

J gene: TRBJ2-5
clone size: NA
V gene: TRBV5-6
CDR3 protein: CASSLGLQDTQETQYF

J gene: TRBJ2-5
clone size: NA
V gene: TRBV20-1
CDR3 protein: CSARGQGTQYF

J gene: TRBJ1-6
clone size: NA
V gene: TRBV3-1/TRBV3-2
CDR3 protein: CASRTGNYNSPLHF

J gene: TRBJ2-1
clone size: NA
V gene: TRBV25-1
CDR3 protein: CASSSAGGTSSYNEQFF

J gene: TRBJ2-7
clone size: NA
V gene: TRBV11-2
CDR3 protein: CASSLGSGRPYEQYF

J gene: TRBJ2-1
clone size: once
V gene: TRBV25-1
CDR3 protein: CASRLGTNAYNEQFF

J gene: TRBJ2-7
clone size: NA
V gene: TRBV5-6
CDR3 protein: CASSPPGFYEQYF